This T cell receptor (gamma chain) was identified during a study of γδ T cells in repeated Plasmodium falciparum infection. Overall study: Samples were taken at baseline, before some infections, and 21 days after each.

Losses at the gene ends were 0 bases for V and 6 bases for J; bases not matched to a gene: 5. From germline, CDR1 is EGSNGY and CDR2 YDSYNSKV. The CDR3 consists of 17 residues. Vgamma9/Vdelta2+ and Vdelta2-negative gammadelta T cells were flow-sorted from PBMC for bulk sequencing. This clone occurred many times. Distinct nucleotide sequences in the sample also encode this CDR3. TCRdb reprocessed the multiplex PCR reads through CATT. The repertoire holds more than 12,000 gamma-chain clones, with 1.5% to 2% as singletons. This TCR came from a pool of human donors (malaria-infected and uninfected, not separated). The sequencing input was gamma-delta T cells from blood. The chain links TRGV2 to TRGJP. CDR3 sequence reads: CATWDGPPELGKKIKVF. DNA of the CDR3: TGTGCCACCTGGGACGGGCCGCCAGAGTTGGGCAAAAAAATCAAGGTATTT.